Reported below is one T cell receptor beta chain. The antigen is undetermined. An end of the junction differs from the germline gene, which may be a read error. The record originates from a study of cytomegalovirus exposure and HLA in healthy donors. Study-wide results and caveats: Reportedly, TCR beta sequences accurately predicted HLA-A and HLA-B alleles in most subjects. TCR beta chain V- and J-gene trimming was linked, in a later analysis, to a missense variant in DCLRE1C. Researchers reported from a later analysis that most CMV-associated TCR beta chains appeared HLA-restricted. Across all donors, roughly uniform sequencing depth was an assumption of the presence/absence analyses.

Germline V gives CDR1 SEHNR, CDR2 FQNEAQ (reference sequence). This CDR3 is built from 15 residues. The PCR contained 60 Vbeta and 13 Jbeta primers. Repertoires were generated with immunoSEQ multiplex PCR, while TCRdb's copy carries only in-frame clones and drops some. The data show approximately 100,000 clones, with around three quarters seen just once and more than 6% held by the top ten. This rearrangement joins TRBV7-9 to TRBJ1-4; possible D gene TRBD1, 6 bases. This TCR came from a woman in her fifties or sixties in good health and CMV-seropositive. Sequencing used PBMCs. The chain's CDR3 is CSSSSSDRLGEKLFF. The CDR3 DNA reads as TGTTCCAGCAGCTCCAGTGACAGGTTGGGGGAAAAACTGTTTTTT.